This TCR beta chain was sequenced during a study of beta chain features in type 1 diabetes. In the study overall: Summed over all samples, the examined sorted cells came to some 99 million.

Study conclusions and caveats: Researchers reported that naive, central memory and Treg TCRB repertoires appeared more similar in patients than in healthy donors.

Expressed TCRB transcripts were sequenced because the isolated RNA had all been reverse transcribed beforehand. Here immunoSEQ multiplex PCR was the method, and the copy in TCRdb shows in-frame clones only, minus some. The profile shows hundreds of thousands of clones, 15% to 17% of them singletons. Cells sorted by CD45RO/CCR7/CD25/CD127/CD95/CD27 comprised CD4+ naive, central memory, regulatory and stem cell-like memory cells. The germline CDR1 and CDR2 sequences are LNHDA and SQIVND (reference sequence). This CDR3 has 14 residues. The V segment lost 3 bases and the J segment 1 base; nucleotides outside the gene matches: 1. A remark on this clone: As yet, its antigen is unknown.

The clonotype was recovered from a young man in good health. The sample taken for sequencing was naive CD4+ T cells from blood. This chain connects TRBV19 to TRBJ2-7; TRBD1 agrees at 9 bases. CDR3 nucleotides: TGTGCCAGTAGTATCGGGACAGGGTCCTACGAGCAGTACTTC. Translating gives CASSIGTGSYEQYF.